The 18 T cell receptor beta chains listed next were all sequenced from one sample in a study of blood T cell repertoires in COVID-19. Using immunoSEQ multiplex PCR, the repertoire was profiled, and TCRdb retains in-frame clones only, with some absent. This sample yields about 75,000 clones, of which around 80% are seen a single time; 20% to 25% belongs to the top ten. Sequences were obtained from peripheral blood. The receptors were sampled from a woman aged 45-65 years with acute or convalescent COVID-19.

The chain joins TRBV2 to TRBJ2-3; the D is unclear. Germline-derived CDR1 and CDR2 are SNHLY and FYNNEI. V lost 9 bases, J lost 0 bases, and 7 bases lay in between. This CDR3 has 12 amino acids. This CDR3 reads CASIRSTDTQYF. CDR3 DNA: TGTGCCAGTATACGGAGCACAGATACGCAGTATTTT.

The V call is TRBV30, the J call TRBJ1-6; 7 nucleotides agree with TRBD1. This CDR3 comprises 14 residues. Germline V gene lookup returns CDR1 GTSNPN and CDR2 SVGIG (reference sequence). The V segment lost 5 bases and the J segment 7 bases; nucleotides outside the gene matches: 8. CDR3 coding DNA: TGTGCCTGGTTACAGGGGAGCGGCAATTCACCCCTCCACTTT. Translating it yields CAWLQGSGNSPLHF.

The chain carries TRBV30 and TRBJ1-5; D gene ambiguous. Germline-derived CDR1 and CDR2 are GTSNPN and SVGIG (reference sequence). The V end was cut by 0 bases, the J end by 6 bases, with 15 bases between. The CDR3 spans 15 residues. The chain's CDR3 is CAWSVVRNPTQPQHF. For the CDR3, the DNA is TGTGCCTGGAGTGTAGTGCGGAATCCCACTCAGCCCCAGCATTTT.

The chain combines TRBV5-1 with TRBJ1-2; 7 positions agree with TRBD1. V shed 0 bases, J shed 0 bases, and the junction held 2 bases outside the gene matches. Germline-derived CDR1 and CDR2 are SGHRS and YFSETQ. The CDR3 is 15 residues long. CDR3 coding DNA: TGCGCCAGCAGCTTGGGGGGGACAGCTAACTATGGCTACACCTTC. This encodes CASSLGGTANYGYTF.

The chain links TRBV10-3 to TRBJ2-1; the match to TRBD2 covers 9 bases. V lost 0 bases, J lost 9 bases, and 3 bases stayed unmatched. The CDR3 totals 14 residues. Germline lookup yields CDR1 ENHRY and CDR2 SYGVKD. The CDR3 loop reads CAISESSGSTEQFF. Written as DNA, the CDR3 is TGTGCCATCAGTGAGTCTAGCGGGAGCACTGAGCAGTTCTTC.

The chain recombines TRBV3-1 (or the pseudogene TRBV3-2) with TRBJ2-2; 10 nucleotides line up with TRBD1. This CDR3 has 15 residues. The germline gives CDR1 LGHDT, CDR2 YNNKEL (reference sequence). The trim removed 4 bases at V and 8 bases at J, leaving 7 bases unmatched. CDR3 nucleotide sequence: TGTGCCAGCAGCCTCGGACAGGGGGGATTTGGGGAGCTGTTTTTT. This sequence encodes CASSLGQGGFGELFF.

This chain uses TRBV7-8 with TRBJ1-1; no firm D call. Trimming pared 5 bases from V and 1 base from J, leaving 8 bases between. The CDR3 is 13 amino acids. Germline CDR1 and CDR2: SGHVS and FQNEAQ. The CDR3 here is CASSTTPNTEAFF. CDR3 sequence (DNA): TGTGCCAGCAGCACTACACCGAACACTGAAGCTTTCTTT.

The J gene is TRBJ2-1, the V gene TRBV11-3; TRBD2 matches 8 bases. From germline, CDR1 is SGHNT and CDR2 YENEEA. The CDR3 is made up of 16 amino acids. Unmatched junction bases numbered 14, after V lost 5 bases and J lost 8 bases. DNA of the CDR3: TGTGCCAGCAGCCGAAGCGGGAGTGGGCGTAGAGATGAGCAGTTCTTC. It is translated as CASSRSGSGRRDEQFF.

In its sample, this clone was seen a few times. V is TRBV6-1 and J is TRBJ1-2; a weak D match, TRBD1 (6 bases). CDR1 is MNHNS and CDR2 is SASEGT in the germline V gene. The CDR3 covers 16 residues. The ends were cut back, 4 bases at V and 4 bases at J, with 19 bases in the middle. CDR3 sequence (DNA): TGTGCCAGCAGTGGCGGGGGGACACGTCAACGCTATGGCTACACCTTC. Translating gives CASSGGGTRQRYGYTF.

The chain employs TRBV15 and TRBJ1-5; TRBD1 might be the D (6 bases). Germline CDR1 LNHNV, CDR2 YYDKDF (reference sequence). The CDR3 consists of 18 residues. The V and J ends lost 0 bases and 0 bases respectively, with 15 bases between them. The CDR3 sequence: CATSRDPTGLYSNQPQHF. The DNA of the CDR3 is TGTGCCACCAGCAGAGATCCGACAGGACTTTATAGCAATCAGCCCCAGCATTTT.

The V call is TRBV12-5, the J call TRBJ1-2; D call uncertain. Germline V CDR1 and CDR2: LGHNT, FRNRAP. This CDR3 is built from 12 residues. Trimming took off 6 bases at V and 7 bases at J, with 12 bases between the two ends. The CDR3 is CASGQAPTGYTF. CDR3 bases: TGTGCTAGTGGGCAGGCCCCGACTGGCTACACCTTC.

Only one count was recorded for this clone. V and J are TRBV24-1 and TRBJ2-7; 11 nucleotides agree with TRBD1. The germline V gene has CDR1 KGHDR and CDR2 SFDVKD. V lost 4 bases and J lost 6; bases outside the gene matches: 7. CDR3 length: 15 amino acids. For the CDR3, the DNA is TGTGCCACCAGTGACACGGGACAGGGGGTGGTCGAGCAGTACTTC. It encodes CATSDTGQGVVEQYF.

The chain employs TRBV5-1 and TRBJ1-3; D might be TRBD1 (6 bases). The CDR3 has 14 amino acids. Between the trimmed V and J ends, which lost 4 bases and 6 bases, there was a span of 14 bases. Germline CDR1 reads SGHRS; CDR2 reads YFSETQ. The CDR3 sequence is CASSLGGIENTIYF. The CDR3 DNA reads as TGCGCCAGCAGCCTAGGGGGAATTGAAAACACCATATATTTT.

The chain employs TRBV7-9 and TRBJ2-3; D remains unclear. The germline CDR1 and CDR2 sequences are SEHNR and FQNEAQ (reference sequence). Trimming took off 2 bases at V and 9 bases at J, with 9 bases between the two ends. The CDR3 runs 12 residues. The CDR3 nucleotides are TGTGCCAGCAGCTTACAGGAAGGCACGCAGTATTTT. Its protein is CASSLQEGTQYF.

The V gene is TRBV28, the J gene TRBJ2-6, with 7 bases aligning to TRBD1. Losses at the gene ends were 5 bases for V and 4 bases for J; bases not matched to a gene: 5. The CDR3 covers 15 residues. CDR1 and CDR2 (germline): MDHEN, SYDVKM. CDR3 region: CASSRGTAGANVLTF. The CDR3 DNA reads TGTGCCAGCAGTAGGGGGACAGCGGGGGCCAACGTCCTGACTTTC. Using reference TRBV28 and TRBJ2-6 for the parts outside the CDR3, the full variable domain is DVKVTQSSRYLVKRTGEKVFLECVQDMDHENMFWYRQDPGLGLRLIYFSYDVKMKEKGDIPEGYSVSREKKERFSLILESASTNQTSMYLCASSRGTAGANVLTFGAGSRLTVL.

A remark on this clone: Other nucleotide sequences in the sample specify the same CDR3. The genes are TRBV3-1 (or the pseudogene TRBV3-2) and TRBJ1-1, with D perhaps matching TRBD1 (6 bases). This CDR3 spans 15 amino acids. Trimming shortened V by 2 bases and J by 6 bases, and 16 bases separated the two germline ends. Germline CDR1 LGHDT, CDR2 YNNKEL (reference sequence). CDR3 residues: CASSQKGGGFAEAFF. The DNA for the CDR3 is TGTGCCAGCAGCCAAAAAGGGGGGGGATTCGCTGAAGCTTTCTTT.

This clone has only one observation. The chain employs TRBV5-5 and TRBJ1-2; D is undetermined. Trimming left V 0 bases short and J 3 bases short, with 9 bases between. This CDR3 region has 14 residues. The V gene's germline CDR1 is SGHKS and CDR2 YYEKEE (reference sequence). The CDR3 DNA is TGTGCCAGCAGCTTGGCCCCCCGAGACTATGGCTACACCTTC. It specifies CASSLAPRDYGYTF. Full variable domain (rest looked up from reference TRBV5-5 and TRBJ1-2): DAGVTQSPTHLIKTRGQQVTLRCSPISGHKSVSWYQQVLGQGPQFIFQYYEKEERGRGNFPDRFSARQFPNYSSELNVNALLLGDSALYLCASSLAPRDYGYTFGSGTRLTVV.

The chain is built from TRBV6-2 or TRBV6-3 and TRBJ2-1; the match to TRBD2 covers 7 bases. CDR3 length: 13 amino acids. V lost 0 bases to trimming and J lost 9 bases; unmatched junction nucleotides: 2. Looked up from germline, CDR1 is MNHEY and CDR2 is SVGEGT. The CDR3 reads CASSYSGRVEQFF. The DNA of the CDR3 is TGTGCCAGCAGTTACTCTGGGAGGGTTGAGCAGTTCTTC.